This entry lists 2 T cell receptor beta chains sequenced from one sample in a study of cytomegalovirus exposure and HLA in healthy donors. PCR used 60 Vbeta primers and 13 Jbeta primers. Some clones are missing from TCRdb's copy, which holds only in-frame ones; the method was immunoSEQ multiplex PCR. Altogether about 140,000 clones are present, approximately 82% being singletons, with the ten largest covering 1.5%. The specimen was PBMCs. The receptors derive from a man between 35 and 55 years old in good health and CMV-seronegative.

In its sample, this clone was seen a few times. V usage is TRBV7-2 and J usage is TRBJ2-3; TRBD2 agrees at 13 bases. Germline lookup yields CDR1 SGHTA and CDR2 FQGNSA. CDR3 length equals 15 residues. Trimming cost V 3 bases and J 8 bases; bases outside gene matches: 5. The CDR3 spells CASSLLLAGGGTQYF. In DNA, the CDR3 is TGTGCCAGCAGCTTGTTACTAGCGGGGGGGGGTACGCAGTATTTT.

The CDR3 spells CASSRRGNNQPQHF. The CDR3 nucleotides read TGTGCCAGCAGCCGCCGGGGAAACAATCAGCCCCAGCATTTT. The rearrangement uses TRBV5-6 and TRBJ1-5; D ambiguous. CDR3 size: 14 residues. Trimming took 4 bases from V and 3 from J, leaving 11 bases between them. Germline assignment: CDR1 SGHDT and CDR2 YYEEEE.